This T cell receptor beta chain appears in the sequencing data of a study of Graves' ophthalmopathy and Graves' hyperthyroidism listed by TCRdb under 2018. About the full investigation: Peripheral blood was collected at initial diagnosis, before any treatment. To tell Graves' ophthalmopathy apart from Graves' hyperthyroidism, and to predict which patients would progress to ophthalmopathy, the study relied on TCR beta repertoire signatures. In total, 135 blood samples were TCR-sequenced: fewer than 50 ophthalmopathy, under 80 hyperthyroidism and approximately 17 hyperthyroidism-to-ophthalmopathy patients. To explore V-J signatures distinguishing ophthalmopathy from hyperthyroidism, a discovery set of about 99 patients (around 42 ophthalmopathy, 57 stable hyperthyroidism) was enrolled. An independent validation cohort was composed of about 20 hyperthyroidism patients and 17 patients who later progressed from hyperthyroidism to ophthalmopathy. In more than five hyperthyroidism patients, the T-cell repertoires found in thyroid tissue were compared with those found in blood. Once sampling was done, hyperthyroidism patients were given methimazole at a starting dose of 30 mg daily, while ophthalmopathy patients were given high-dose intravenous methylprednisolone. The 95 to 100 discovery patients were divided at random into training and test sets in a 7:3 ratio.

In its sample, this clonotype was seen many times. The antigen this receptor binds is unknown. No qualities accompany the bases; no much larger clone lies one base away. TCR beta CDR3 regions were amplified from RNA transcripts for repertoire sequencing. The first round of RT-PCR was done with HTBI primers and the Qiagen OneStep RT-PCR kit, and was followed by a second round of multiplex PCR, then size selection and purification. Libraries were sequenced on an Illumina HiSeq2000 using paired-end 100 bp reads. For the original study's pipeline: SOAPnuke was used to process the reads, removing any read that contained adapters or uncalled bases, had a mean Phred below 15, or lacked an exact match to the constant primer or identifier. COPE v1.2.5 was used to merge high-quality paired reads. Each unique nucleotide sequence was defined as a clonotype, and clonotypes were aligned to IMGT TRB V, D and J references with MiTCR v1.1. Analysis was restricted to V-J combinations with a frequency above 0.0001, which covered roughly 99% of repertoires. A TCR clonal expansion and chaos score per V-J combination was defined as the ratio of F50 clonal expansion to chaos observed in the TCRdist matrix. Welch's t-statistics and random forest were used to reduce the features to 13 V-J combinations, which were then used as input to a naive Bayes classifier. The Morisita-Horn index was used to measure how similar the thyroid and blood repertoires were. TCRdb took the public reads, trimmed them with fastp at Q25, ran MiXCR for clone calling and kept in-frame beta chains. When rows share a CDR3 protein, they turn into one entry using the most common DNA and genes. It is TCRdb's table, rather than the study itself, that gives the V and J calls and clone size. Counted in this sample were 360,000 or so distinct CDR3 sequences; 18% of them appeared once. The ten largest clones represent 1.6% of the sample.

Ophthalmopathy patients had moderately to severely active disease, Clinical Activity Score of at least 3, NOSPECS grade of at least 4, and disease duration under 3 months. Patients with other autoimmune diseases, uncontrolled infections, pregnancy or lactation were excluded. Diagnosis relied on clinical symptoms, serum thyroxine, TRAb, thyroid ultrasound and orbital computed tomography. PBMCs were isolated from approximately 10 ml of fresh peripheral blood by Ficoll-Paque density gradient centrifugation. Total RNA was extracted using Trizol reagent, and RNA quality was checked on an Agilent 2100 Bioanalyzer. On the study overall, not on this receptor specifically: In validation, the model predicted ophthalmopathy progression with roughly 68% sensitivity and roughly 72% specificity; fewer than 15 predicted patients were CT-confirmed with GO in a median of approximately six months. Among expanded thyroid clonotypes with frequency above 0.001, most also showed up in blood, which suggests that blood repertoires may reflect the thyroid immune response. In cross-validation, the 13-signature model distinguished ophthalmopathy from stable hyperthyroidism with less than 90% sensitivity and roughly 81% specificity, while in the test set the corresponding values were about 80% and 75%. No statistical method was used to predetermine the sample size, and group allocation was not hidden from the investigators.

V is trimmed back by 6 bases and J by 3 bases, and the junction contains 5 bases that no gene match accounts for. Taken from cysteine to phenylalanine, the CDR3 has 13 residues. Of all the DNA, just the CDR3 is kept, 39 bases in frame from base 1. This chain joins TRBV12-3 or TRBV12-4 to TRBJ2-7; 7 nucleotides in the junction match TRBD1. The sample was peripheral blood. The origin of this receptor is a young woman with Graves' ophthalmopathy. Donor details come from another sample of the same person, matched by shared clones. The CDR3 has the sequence CASSPGQIYEQYF. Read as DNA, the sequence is TGTGCCAGCAGCCCGGGACAGATCTACGAGCAGTACTTC.